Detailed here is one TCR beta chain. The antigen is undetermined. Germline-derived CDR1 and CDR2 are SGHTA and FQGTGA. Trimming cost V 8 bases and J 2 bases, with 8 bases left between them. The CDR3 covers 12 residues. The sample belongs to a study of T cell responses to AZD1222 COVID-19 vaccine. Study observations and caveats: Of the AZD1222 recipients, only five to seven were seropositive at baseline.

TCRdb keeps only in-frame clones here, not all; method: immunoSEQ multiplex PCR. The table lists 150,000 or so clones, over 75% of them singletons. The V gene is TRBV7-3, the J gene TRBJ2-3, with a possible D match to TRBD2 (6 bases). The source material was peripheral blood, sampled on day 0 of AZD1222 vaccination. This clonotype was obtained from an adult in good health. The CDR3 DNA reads TGTGCCAGCGCGGGGATCACAGATACGCAGTATTTT. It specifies CASAGITDTQYF.